This T cell receptor beta chain derives from a study of T cell changes during pregnancy in multiple sclerosis (dated by TCRdb to between 2018 and 2021). For context, the study as a whole: The study examined how the T cell repertoire changed over the course of pregnancy in women with multiple sclerosis.

Library preparation employed the immunoSEQ multiplex PCR assay. Entries here come from immuneACCESS through TCRdb and include only in-frame sequences with V and J called. Some clones fail to appear in such tables; in the studies checked, an unresolved V gene covers under half of the shortfall, and the cause of the remainder is unknown. Counted in this sample were some 110,000 clones; roughly 90% of them appeared once. Of the sample, 1.5% to 2% falls within the top ten clones. Looking up the germline V gene yields CDR1 SGHTA and CDR2 FQGNSA. V is cut by 8 bases and J by 1 base, and the space between the germline ends is 11 bases. The CDR3, cysteine through phenylalanine, is 13 amino acids long. CDR3 DNA only is kept here, 39 bases in frame from base 1. A note on this clone: Its binding antigen is unknown. Base quality data are lacking; no much larger clone is found one base away.

This receptor was identified in a female donor with multiple sclerosis, enrolled in a pregnancy study. This material consisted of peripheral blood, taken after pregnancy. The sequence joins TRBV7-2 to TRBJ1-1; 6 matching bases give a weak D call of TRBD1. The CDR3 region reads CASVSRGNTEAFF. Here is the DNA: TGTGCCAGCGTATCCAGGGGGAACACTGAAGCTTTCTTT.